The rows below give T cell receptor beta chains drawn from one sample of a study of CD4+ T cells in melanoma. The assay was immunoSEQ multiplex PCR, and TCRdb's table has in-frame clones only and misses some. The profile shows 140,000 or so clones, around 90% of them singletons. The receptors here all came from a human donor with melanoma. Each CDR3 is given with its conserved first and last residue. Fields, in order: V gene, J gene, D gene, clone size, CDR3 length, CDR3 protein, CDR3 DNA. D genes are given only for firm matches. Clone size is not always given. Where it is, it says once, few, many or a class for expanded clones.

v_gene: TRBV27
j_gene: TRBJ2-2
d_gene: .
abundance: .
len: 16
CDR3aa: CASSLLGGLDTGELFF
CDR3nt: TGTGCCAGCAGTTTATTGGGGGGATTGGACACCGGGGAGCTGTTTTTT

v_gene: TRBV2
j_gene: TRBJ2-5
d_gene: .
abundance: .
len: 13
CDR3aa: CASSGQIQETQYF
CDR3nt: TGTGCCAGCAGTGGACAGATCCAAGAGACCCAGTACTTC

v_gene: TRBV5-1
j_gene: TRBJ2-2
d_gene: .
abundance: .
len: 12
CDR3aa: CASSFNTGELFF
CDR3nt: TGCGCCAGCAGCTTTAACACCGGGGAGCTGTTTTTT

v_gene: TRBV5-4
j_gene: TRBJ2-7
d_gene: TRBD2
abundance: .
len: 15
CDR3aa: CASSSATRGINEQYF
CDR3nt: TGTGCCAGCAGCTCCGCCACGCGGGGGATCAACGAGCAGTACTTC

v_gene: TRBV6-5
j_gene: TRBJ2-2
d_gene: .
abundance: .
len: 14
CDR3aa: CASNLGRNTGELFF
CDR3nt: TGTGCCAGCAACCTGGGGAGGAACACCGGGGAGCTGTTTTTT

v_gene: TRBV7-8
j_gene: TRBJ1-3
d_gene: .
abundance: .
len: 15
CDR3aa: CASSLAGNAGNTIYF
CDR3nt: TGTGCCAGCAGCTTAGCTGGGAACGCTGGAAACACCATATATTTT

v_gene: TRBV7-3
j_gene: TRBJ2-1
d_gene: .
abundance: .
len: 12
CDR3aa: CASSLRGEEQFF
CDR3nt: TGTGCCAGCAGCTTAAGGGGGGAGGAGCAGTTCTTC

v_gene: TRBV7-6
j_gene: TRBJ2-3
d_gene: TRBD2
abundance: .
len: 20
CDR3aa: CASSLEGAGGQPYSADTQYF
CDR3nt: TGTGCCAGCAGCTTAGAAGGGGCGGGGGGTCAACCCTATTCCGCAGATACGCAGTATTTT

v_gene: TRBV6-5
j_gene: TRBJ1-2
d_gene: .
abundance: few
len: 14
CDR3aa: CASSTLGRYYGYTF
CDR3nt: TGTGCCAGCTCTACCCTGGGACGGTACTATGGCTACACCTTC

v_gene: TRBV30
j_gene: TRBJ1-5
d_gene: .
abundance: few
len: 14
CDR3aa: CAWTRQYSNQPQHF
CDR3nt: TGTGCCTGGACCAGGCAATATAGCAATCAGCCCCAGCATTTT

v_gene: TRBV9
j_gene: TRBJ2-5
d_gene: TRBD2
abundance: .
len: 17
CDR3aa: CASSVAPVAGGQETQYF
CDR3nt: TGTGCCAGCAGCGTTGCTCCCGTAGCGGGGGGCCAAGAGACCCAGTACTTC

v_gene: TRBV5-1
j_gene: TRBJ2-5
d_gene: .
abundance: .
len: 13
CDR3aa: CASSLLPVETQYF
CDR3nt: TGCGCCAGCAGCTTGTTACCGGTTGAGACCCAGTACTTC

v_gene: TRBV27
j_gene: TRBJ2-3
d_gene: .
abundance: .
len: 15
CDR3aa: CASSARGASTDTQYF
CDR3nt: TGTGCCAGCAGTGCTCGGGGGGCTAGCACAGATACGCAGTATTTT

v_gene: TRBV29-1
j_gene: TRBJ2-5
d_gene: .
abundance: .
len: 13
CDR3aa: CSVESGFEETQYF
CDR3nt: TGCAGCGTTGAATCCGGGTTCGAGGAGACCCAGTACTTC

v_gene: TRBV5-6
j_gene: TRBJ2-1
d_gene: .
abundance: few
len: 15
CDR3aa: CASSLTRDDGDEQFF
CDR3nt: TGTGCCAGCAGCTTGACCCGGGACGATGGCGATGAGCAGTTCTTC

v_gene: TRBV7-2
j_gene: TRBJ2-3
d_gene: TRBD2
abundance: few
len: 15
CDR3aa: CASSLGLAGGNTQYF
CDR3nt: TGTGCCAGCAGCCTCGGACTAGCGGGGGGTAATACGCAGTATTTT